This T cell receptor (beta chain) was captured in a study of PD-1 blockade in classical Hodgkin lymphoma. Study in general: Nivolumab was administered to patients intravenously at 3 mg/kg every 2 weeks. General observations from the study: Baseline diversity in complete responders resembled that of newly diagnosed patients. Repertoire differences lack defined causes, possibly disease activity or prior therapy. In newly diagnosed patients, baseline TCR diversity was reportedly below that of healthy donors.

As concerns this clone: Its matching antigen is unknown.

Some clones are missing from TCRdb's copy, which holds only in-frame ones; the method was immunoSEQ multiplex PCR. The table lists fewer than 25,000 clones, about 82% of them singletons. Deletions cut 0 bases from V and 1 base from J, with 10 bases between. The CDR3 is 15 residues long. Per the germline V gene, CDR1 is LGHNA and CDR2 is YSLEER. Autologous stem cell transplantation was followed by relapse in every patient, and brentuximab vedotin exposure varied. The source material was peripheral blood mononuclear cells (PBMCs), sampled before the second cycle of nivolumab. This chain uses TRBV4-3 with TRBJ2-7; D perhaps matches TRBD1 (6 bases). This sequence originates from a human donor with classical Hodgkin lymphoma. CDR3: CASSQDIGTSYEQYF. CDR3 DNA: TGCGCCAGCAGCCAAGATATCGGGACATCCTACGAGCAGTACTTC.